These 27 T cell receptor beta chains were all obtained from the same sample, sequenced in a study of T cells in Graves' hyperthyroidism and ophthalmopathy (dated 2019 in TCRdb). Library preparation was by multiplex PCR. TCRdb lists the instrument as Illumina HiSeq 2000. Amplification of TCR beta CDR3 regions was carried out from RNA transcripts. The TCR CDR3 was subjected to a first round of RT-PCR using the HTBI primer set and the Qiagen OneStep RT-PCR kit. The raw public reads went through TCRdb reprocessing: fastp at Q25, MiXCR clone calling, in-frame beta chains kept. Rows with a matching CDR3 protein are joined into one entry that keeps the most common DNA and genes. For this sample there are 340,000 or so distinct CDR3 sequences; about 18% appear just once. About half of the sample goes to the ten largest clones. The sequencing input was blood. The receptors here all came from a woman in her 50s with Graves' hyperthyroidism.

This clonotype was found a few times. J is TRBJ2-1 and V is TRBV15; D unclear. The CDR3 consists of 15 residues. The germline CDR1 and CDR2 sequences are LNHNV and YYDKDF (reference sequence). V was shortened by 0 bases and J by 0 bases, with 6 bases between the two germline ends. CDR3 DNA sequence: TGTGCCACCAGCAGAGATCCGGGCTCCTACAATGAGCAGTTCTTC. It is translated as CATSRDPGSYNEQFF.

This clonotype was detected a few times. This chain links TRBV20-1 with TRBJ1-5; TRBD1 agrees at 8 bases. With V trimmed by 3 bases and J by 7 bases, 2 bases remained unmatched. This CDR3 is 12 amino acids long. The germline V gene has CDR1 DFQATT and CDR2 SNEGSKA (reference sequence). The CDR3 region is CSASRGQQPQHF. CDR3 nucleotide sequence: TGCAGTGCTAGCAGGGGGCAACAGCCCCAGCATTTT.

The V gene is TRBV4-1, the J gene TRBJ2-2, with 13 bases matching TRBD2. The CDR3 is made up of 20 amino acids. V lost 0 bases, J lost 2 bases, and 9 bases stayed unmatched. CDR1 and CDR2 from the germline V gene are MGHRA and YSYEKL. CDR3 sequence reads: CASSQESGLAGVRNTGELFF. Here the CDR3 DNA reads TGCGCCAGCAGCCAAGAAAGCGGACTAGCGGGAGTCCGCAACACCGGGGAGCTGTTTTTT.

In this sample, this clonotype turned up a few times. The V gene is TRBV4-2, the J gene TRBJ2-3; D ambiguous. The CDR3 totals 16 residues. Germline CDR1 LGHNA, CDR2 YNFKEQ. V was shortened by 0 bases and J by 2 bases, with 12 bases between the two germline ends. Here the CDR3 DNA reads TGTGCCAGCAGCCAAGATCTGGCCAGCAACACAGATACGCAGTATTTT. Translation gives CASSQDLASNTDTQYF.

This clonotype was recorded many times. The chain carries TRBV6-6 and TRBJ1-1, with D perhaps matching TRBD1 (6 bases). The CDR3 totals 16 residues. V gave up 2 bases and J gave up 4 bases, with 17 bases separating them. Germline V gene lookup returns CDR1 MNHNY and CDR2 SVGAGI (reference sequence). The CDR3 loop is CASSYTAGESSTEAFF. The DNA of the CDR3 is TGTGCCAGCAGTTACACCGCAGGGGAATCTAGCACTGAAGCTTTCTTT.

This clonotype was counted ten times or more. The J gene is TRBJ2-1, the V gene TRBV6-5, with 7 bases that match TRBD2. The germline V gene has CDR1 MNHEY and CDR2 SVGAGI. The CDR3 contains 17 residues. The trim removed 4 bases at V and 2 bases at J, leaving 11 bases unmatched. DNA of the CDR3: TGTGCCAGCAGTTTCAATCTACCGGGACTAACCTACAATGAGCAGTTCTTC. This encodes CASSFNLPGLTYNEQFF.

The V and J genes are TRBV27 and TRBJ2-3, with D perhaps assigned TRBD1 or TRBD2 (6 bases each). The CDR3 is made up of 19 amino acids. V lost 5 bases and J lost 4, with 28 bases in between. The germline V gene has CDR1 MNHEY and CDR2 SMNVEV (reference sequence). CDR3 sequence (DNA): TGTGCCAGCAGTCTAAAGGGGGATAGCGGCCCATTACATCCAGATACGCAGTATTTT. Encoded protein: CASSLKGDSGPLHPDTQYF.

This clonotype appeared many times. The CDR3 reads CASSEVGDRVNSTDTQYF. CDR3 in DNA: TGTGCCAGCAGTGAGGTCGGGGACAGGGTCAATAGCACAGATACGCAGTATTTT. The genes are TRBV6-1 and TRBJ2-3; 9 bases are shared with TRBD1. The junction had 10 bases not matched to a gene; V was cut back by 3 bases and J by 0 bases. The germline CDR1 and CDR2 sequences are MNHNS and SASEGT. CDR3 size: 18 residues.

The V call is TRBV28, the J call TRBJ2-3; D may correspond to TRBD1 or TRBD2 (5 bases each). The CDR3 loop spans 14 amino acids. CDR1 and CDR2 (germline): MDHEN, SYDVKM. Between the trimmed V and J ends, which lost 5 bases and 6 bases, there was a span of 15 bases. CDR3: CASSLGTIPDTQYF. Here the CDR3 DNA reads TGTGCCAGCAGTCTCGGGACCATACCTGATACGCAGTATTTT.

This clonotype has only a few counts. The chain recombines TRBV4-1 with TRBJ1-5, with TRBD1 matching over 9 bases. The CDR3 loop spans 16 amino acids. Germline CDR1 reads MGHRA; CDR2 reads YSYEKL. V dropped 1 base and J dropped 6; count of bases not matched to a gene: 7. Here the CDR3 reads CASSQAPGQGGQPQHF. The CDR3 coding sequence is TGCGCCAGCAGCCAAGCCCCGGGACAGGGAGGTCAGCCCCAGCATTTT.

This chain uses TRBV5-1 with TRBJ2-5; D tentatively reads TRBD1 or TRBD2 (5 bases each). Germline CDR1 and CDR2: SGHRS and YFSETQ. With 3 bases removed from V and 5 bases from J, the gap between germline ends came to 14 bases. The CDR3 extends over 14 amino acids. The CDR3 region has the DNA TGCGCCAGCAGCTCATTCGGGACGAGGGAGACCCAGTACTTC. Translating it yields CASSSFGTRETQYF.

CDR3 nucleotide sequence: TGCAGTGCCAAGCGGGAGACTGGTGAGCAGTTCTTC. Translating gives CSAKRETGEQFF. The J gene is TRBJ2-1, the V gene TRBV20-1, with TRBD2 matching over 8 bases. With V trimmed by 6 bases and J by 9 bases, 7 bases remained unmatched. The CDR3 contains 12 residues. The germline CDR1 and CDR2 sequences are DFQATT and SNEGSKA (reference sequence).

A note on this clonotype: A clone one base away is much larger, so this may be a read error. The chain couples TRBV7-9 to TRBJ2-7; D is undetermined. The CDR3 spans 12 residues. Germline loops: CDR1 SEHNR, CDR2 FQNEAQ (reference sequence). With 3 bases removed from V and 5 bases from J, the gap between germline ends came to 8 bases. The CDR3 region has the DNA TGTGCCAGCAGCTTGACGGTGGACGAGCAGTACTTC. Encoded protein: CASSLTVDEQYF.

This sequence joins TRBV6-1 and TRBJ1-5; 8 bases are a match to TRBD1. Unmatched junction bases numbered 6, after V lost 1 base and J lost 4 bases. CDR1 MNHNS and CDR2 SASEGT come from the germline V gene. The CDR3 has 16 amino acids. CDR3 nucleotides: TGTGCCAGCAGTGAAGACAGGGGGTTACGGAATCAGCCCCAGCATTTT. This gives the protein CASSEDRGLRNQPQHF.

This sequence joins TRBV29-1 and TRBJ2-3; D perhaps matches TRBD2 (5 bases). The CDR3 spans 13 residues. V shed 0 bases and J shed 5 bases, with 9 bases lying between them. Germline lookup yields CDR1 SQVTM and CDR2 ANQGSEA. The CDR3 sequence is CSVEDPSQDTQYF. Here the CDR3 DNA reads TGCAGCGTTGAAGATCCTAGCCAAGATACGCAGTATTTT.

This clonotype has a handful of counts. The chain has TRBV6-1 and TRBJ1-1; D possibly corresponds to TRBD1 (6 bases). The length of the CDR3 is 14 residues. Trimming left V 5 bases short and J 2 bases short, with 12 bases between. Germline V CDR1 and CDR2: MNHNS, SASEGT. The CDR3 reads CASSSRQDNTEAFF. DNA of the CDR3: TGTGCCAGCAGTTCCCGACAGGATAACACTGAAGCTTTCTTT.

V and J are TRBV11-2 and TRBJ2-5, with 7 bases aligning to TRBD1. Germline V gives CDR1 SGHAT, CDR2 FQNNGV. The CDR3 loop spans 14 amino acids. The J segment lost 5 bases and the V segment lost 8 bases, leaving 11 bases of the junction unmatched. CDR3 loop: CASQPDRIGETQYF. DNA of the CDR3: TGTGCCAGCCAGCCGGACAGGATTGGGGAGACCCAGTACTTC.

In its sample, this clonotype was seen many times. The V and J genes are TRBV11-1 and TRBJ2-1, with a possible D match to TRBD2 (5 bases). The germline V and J ends were trimmed by 8 bases and 0 bases, with 14 bases remaining between them. The CDR3 has 15 residues. CDR1 SGHAT and CDR2 FQDESV come from the germline V gene (reference sequence). The CDR3 DNA is TGTGCCAGCTGTATTAGCGACTACTCCTACAATGAGCAGTTCTTC. Its translation is CASCISDYSYNEQFF. The full variable domain, its missing parts supplied by reference TRBV11-1 and TRBJ2-1, is EAEVAQSPRYKITEKSQAVAFWCDPISGHATLYWYRQILGQGPELLVQFQDESVVDDSQLPKDRFSAERLKGVDSTLKIQPAELGDSAMYLCASCISDYSYNEQFFGPGTRLTVL.

A few counts support this clonotype. This chain uses TRBV6-1 with TRBJ1-2; 7 positions agree with TRBD1. Germline V gives CDR1 MNHNS, CDR2 SASEGT. The length of the CDR3 is 14 residues. The trim removed 7 bases at V and 2 bases at J, leaving 7 bases unmatched. The CDR3 sequence is CASTEPQGNYGYTF. CDR3 DNA sequence: TGTGCCAGCACCGAACCACAGGGGAACTATGGCTACACCTTC.

CDR3 bases: TGTGCCAGCAGCCCAACCTCTTTACAGGGGGCGAACACCGGGGAGCTGTTTTTT. Translating gives CASSPTSLQGANTGELFF. The chain combines TRBV7-3 with TRBJ2-2, with TRBD1 identical over 8 bases. The germline V gene has CDR1 SGHTA and CDR2 FQGTGA. The V and J ends lost 5 bases and 0 bases, in that order; junction bases with no gene match: 11. The CDR3 is made up of 18 amino acids.

This clonotype was seen repeatedly, ten times or more. The chain is built from TRBV2 and TRBJ2-7, with D perhaps matching TRBD2 (5 bases). This CDR3 contains 14 residues. Trimming took 8 bases from V and 3 from J, leaving 17 bases between them. The germline V gene has CDR1 SNHLY and CDR2 FYNNEI. The DNA for the CDR3 is TGTGCCAGCCGTGGAGGCGGCTACGACTACGAGCAGTACTTC. Translated: CASRGGGYDYEQYF.

V and J are TRBV20-1 and TRBJ2-7, with a possible D match to TRBD1 (6 bases). CDR3 size: 15 residues. Germline V gives CDR1 DFQATT, CDR2 SNEGSKA (reference sequence). Trimming took off 1 base at V and 5 bases at J, with 18 bases between the two ends. The CDR3 nucleotides are TGCAGTGCTAGAGCTAATTCAGGGGCCGGGGACGAGCAGTACTTC. Translation: CSARANSGAGDEQYF.

This clonotype was seen a handful of times. The chain employs TRBV19 and TRBJ1-1, with 7 bases that match TRBD1. The trim removed 8 bases at V and 4 bases at J, leaving 4 bases unmatched. Germline CDR1 reads LNHDA; CDR2 reads SQIVND (reference sequence). CDR3 length: 12 residues. The CDR3 spells CASSGGSTEAFF. In nucleotides, the CDR3 is TGTGCCAGTTCAGGGGGATCCACTGAAGCTTTCTTT.

This clonotype has ten or more counts. The V gene is TRBV12-3 or TRBV12-4, the J gene TRBJ2-7, with D uncertain. Trimming took 8 bases from V and 10 from J, leaving 15 bases between them. This CDR3 contains 11 residues. CDR3 loop: CASSQAKLQYF. In nucleotides, the CDR3 is TGTGCCAGCTCCCAAGCCAAATTACAGTACTTC.

This clonotype was seen repeatedly, ten times or more. V and J are TRBV7-9 and TRBJ1-1, with 7 positions matching TRBD1. Looked up from germline, CDR1 is SEHNR and CDR2 is FQNEAQ (reference sequence). Trimming at V came to 5 bases and at J to 5 bases, leaving 8 bases not matched to a gene. CDR3 size: 14 residues. This CDR3 is CASSAAHRGTEAFF. The CDR3 coding sequence is TGTGCCAGCAGCGCGGCTCACAGGGGAACTGAAGCTTTCTTT. The variable domain in full, with the rest retrieved from reference TRBV7-9 and TRBJ1-1, is DTGVSQNPRHKITKRGQNVTFRCDPISEHNRLYWYRQTLGQGPEFLTYFQNEAQLEKSRLLSDRFSAERPKGSFSTLEIQRTEQGDSAMYLCASSAAHRGTEAFFGQGTRLTVV.

This clonotype was recorded many times. This CDR3 is CASSPPSNEQFF. The CDR3 coding sequence is TGCGCCAGCAGCCCACCTAGCAATGAGCAGTTCTTC. This rearrangement joins TRBV5-1 to TRBJ2-1; D is unclear. V gave up 4 bases and J gave up 6 bases, with 8 bases separating them. CDR1 is SGHRS and CDR2 is YFSETQ in the germline V gene. CDR3 size: 12 residues. The entire variable domain, with the rest obtained from reference TRBV5-1 and TRBJ2-1, is as follows: KAGVTQTPRYLIKTRGQQVTLSCSPISGHRSVSWYQQTPGQGLQFLFEYFSETQRNKGNFPGRFSGRQFSNSRSEMNVSTLELGDSALYLCASSPPSNEQFFGPGTRLTVL.

Notes on this clonotype: One end of the junction fails to match germline, which may point to a read error. The V gene is TRBV12-3 or TRBV12-4, the J gene TRBJ2-2, with 8 bases aligning to TRBD2. The length of the CDR3 is 16 residues. CDR3 bases: TGTGCCAGCAGGGAGGGAAGCGGGGGTAACACCGGGGAGCTGCTTTTT. Its translation is CASREGSGGNTGELLF.